The 20 T cell receptor beta chains reported below all come from one sample, sequenced in a study of regulatory T cells in long-lasting Graves disease. This sample's time point: persistent/refractory GD, antithyroid drugs over 5 years with positive TRAb. The TCR library was made from RNA extracted from PBMCs. Arm-PCR of CDR3 regions and iRepertoire HTBI primers were used to build TCR beta libraries. TCRdb analysed the multiplex PCR reads with MiXCR anew, one entry per CDR3 protein. This table holds around 510,000 distinct CDR3 sequences, more than 20% found once. The specimen was peripheral blood mononuclear cells (PBMCs), collected when the disease was refractory, from a patient treated with antithyroid drugs. Receptors originate from a female donor with Graves disease.

Concerning this clonotype: This may be a read error: a much more frequent sequence differs by one nucleotide. This chain links TRBV6-5 with TRBJ2-1, with TRBD2 matching 14 bases. Trimming at V came to 4 bases and at J to 0 bases, leaving 2 bases not matched to a gene. CDR3 length equals 17 residues. The V gene's germline CDR1 is MNHEY and CDR2 SVGAGI. The CDR3 here is CASSSTSGRASYNEQFF. Written as DNA, the CDR3 is TGTGCCAGCAGTTCGACTAGCGGGAGGGCCTCCTACAATGAGCAGTTCTTC.

This clonotype occurred many times. CDR3 nucleotide sequence: TGTGCCAGCAGCCCGGGACAGGGGAGTAAATACGAGCAGTACTTC. Its translation: CASSPGQGSKYEQYF. The genes are TRBV12-3 or TRBV12-4 and TRBJ2-7, with 10 positions matching TRBD1. The CDR3 consists of 15 residues. V was pared by 6 bases and J by 4 bases, with 9 bases of the junction left unmatched.

In its sample, this clonotype was seen once. V usage is TRBV27 and J usage is TRBJ1-5, with D unclear. This CDR3 is built from 15 residues. Deletions cut 6 bases from V and 5 bases from J, with 17 bases between. From germline, CDR1 is MNHEY and CDR2 SMNVEV (reference sequence). This chain's CDR3 is CASRSLVSIHQPQHF. The CDR3 DNA is TGTGCCAGCAGATCCTTAGTGTCGATCCATCAGCCCCAGCATTTT.

Only a few counts were recorded for this clonotype. V and J are TRBV6-5 and TRBJ2-7; 8 bases fit TRBD2. The CDR3 spans 17 residues. The germline V gene has CDR1 MNHEY and CDR2 SVGAGI. The trim removed 0 bases at V and 1 base at J, leaving 8 bases unmatched. For the CDR3, the DNA is TGTGCCAGCAGTTACTCACCCCTAGCGGGTGTATCCTACGAGCAGTACTTC. Translated: CASSYSPLAGVSYEQYF.

This clonotype has ten or more counts. The chain combines TRBV6-1 with TRBJ2-7; 9 bases match TRBD1. The V gene's germline CDR1 is MNHNS and CDR2 SASEGT. The CDR3 extends over 13 amino acids. Trimming cost V 6 bases and J 2 bases; bases outside gene matches: 2. The DNA of the CDR3 is TGTGCCAGCAGGGGACAGGGTCCCTACGAGCAGTACTTC. It translates to CASRGQGPYEQYF.

The chain employs TRBV5-1 and TRBJ1-1; D uncertain. The V gene lost 2 bases and the J gene lost 2 bases, with 10 bases spanning the gap. This CDR3 is 14 amino acids long. The V gene's germline CDR1 is SGHRS and CDR2 YFSETQ. For the CDR3, the DNA is TGCGCCAGCAGCTTATCGTTTGTCAACACTGAAGCTTTCTTT. This translates into CASSLSFVNTEAFF. Full variable domain (missing parts from reference TRBV5-1 and TRBJ1-1): KAGVTQTPRYLIKTRGQQVTLSCSPISGHRSVSWYQQTPGQGLQFLFEYFSETQRNKGNFPGRFSGRQFSNSRSEMNVSTLELGDSALYLCASSLSFVNTEAFFGQGTRLTVV.

The chain uses TRBV20-1 and TRBJ2-1; D gene unclear. The CDR3 is made up of 11 amino acids. V was trimmed by 6 bases and J by 10 bases, leaving 13 bases between them. CDR1 is DFQATT, CDR2 SNEGSKA, per germline (reference sequence). The CDR3 reads CSAARGTEQFF. Written as DNA, the CDR3 is TGCAGTGCAGCCCGCGGTACAGAGCAGTTCTTC.

This clonotype was observed many times. This rearrangement joins TRBV4-1 to TRBJ1-4; tentative D call: TRBD1 (6 bases). V was clipped by 5 bases and J by 4 bases, with 14 bases between them. The germline V gene has CDR1 MGHRA and CDR2 YSYEKL. CDR3 length: 15 amino acids. The CDR3 is CASSSRTDSNEKLFF. The CDR3 bases are TGCGCCAGCAGCTCTCGGACAGATAGTAATGAAAAACTGTTTTTT.

In its sample, this clonotype was seen many times. The chain has TRBV28 and TRBJ1-1, with no clear D. Trimming took off 8 bases at V and 0 bases at J, with 19 bases between the two ends. Per the germline V gene, CDR1 is MDHEN and CDR2 is SYDVKM. CDR3 length: 16 residues. The CDR3 is CASARTYPGVNTEAFF. Written as DNA, the CDR3 is TGTGCCAGCGCAAGGACGTACCCTGGGGTGAACACTGAAGCTTTCTTT. The full variable domain, completed using reference TRBV28 and TRBJ1-1, is DVKVTQSSRYLVKRTGEKVFLECVQDMDHENMFWYRQDPGLGLRLIYFSYDVKMKEKGDIPEGYSVSREKKERFSLILESASTNQTSMYLCASARTYPGVNTEAFFGQGTRLTVV.

Comment on this clonotype: The CDR3 does not close with the conserved phenylalanine or tryptophan, likely indicating a read error. The chain is built from TRBV2 and TRBJ1-2; D unresolved. Trimming removed 0 bases from V and 2 bases from J, with 13 bases in between. Per the germline V gene, CDR1 is SNHLY and CDR2 is FYNNEI. This CDR3 region has 16 residues. CDR3 nucleotides: TGTGCCAGCAGTGAAGCGGGAGGGTCAGCAAACTATGGCTACACCCTC. It yields the protein CASSEAGGSANYGYTL.

The V call is TRBV7-6, the J call TRBJ2-3; no clear D gene. Trimming stripped 5 bases from V and 4 bases from J, with 13 bases between. From germline, CDR1 is SGHVS and CDR2 FNYEAQ. This CDR3 region has 14 residues. Here the CDR3 reads CASSQPSVADTQYF. The CDR3 nucleotides are TGTGCCAGCAGCCAACCGTCGGTGGCAGATACGCAGTATTTT.

This chain uses TRBV7-2 with TRBJ2-7, with TRBD2 as a possible D gene (5 bases). V lost 4 bases, J lost 3 bases, and 16 bases lay in between. The germline V gene encodes CDR1 SGHTA and CDR2 FQGNSA. The CDR3 sequence is 15 residues long. In nucleotides, the CDR3 is TGTGCCAGCAGCTCCTTTTCCGGGAAAAACTACGAGCAGTACTTC. Translating gives CASSSFSGKNYEQYF.

This clonotype was seen a few times. The CDR3 here is CASSYSIPEAFF. Written as DNA, the CDR3 is TGTGCCAGCAGTTACTCGATCCCTGAAGCTTTCTTT. The chain links TRBV6-5 to TRBJ1-1; no clear D. Germline-derived CDR1 and CDR2 are MNHEY and SVGAGI. The CDR3 length is 12 residues. Trimming shortened V by 0 bases and J by 6 bases, and 5 bases separated the two germline ends.

This clonotype occurred many times. The chain has TRBV6-5 and TRBJ2-5; 9 positions agree with TRBD2. Per the germline V gene, CDR1 is MNHEY and CDR2 is SVGAGI. V trimming: 4 bases; J trimming: 5 bases; junction bases outside the gene matches: 8. This CDR3 is 15 amino acids long. In DNA form, the CDR3 reads TGTGCCAGCAGTTCCGGACTAGCGTCCAAGGAGACCCAGTACTTC. This gives the protein CASSSGLASKETQYF.

The V call is TRBV7-9, the J call TRBJ2-7; D gene uncertain. The length of the CDR3 is 15 residues. Between the trimmed V and J ends, which lost 5 bases and 2 bases, there was a span of 16 bases. CDR1 is SEHNR and CDR2 is FQNEAQ in the germline V gene (reference sequence). The CDR3 loop reads CASSPRTESTYEQYF. The CDR3 bases are TGTGCCAGCAGCCCGAGGACCGAGTCGACCTACGAGCAGTACTTC.

This clonotype was counted ten times or more. The genes are TRBV5-1 and TRBJ2-5; possible D gene TRBD2, 5 bases. The V gene lost 4 bases and the J gene lost 4 bases, with 17 bases spanning the gap. The CDR3 runs to 15 residues. CDR1 and CDR2 from the germline V gene are SGHRS and YFSETQ. The CDR3 sequence: CASSPMGLAGETQYF. CDR3 nucleotides: TGCGCCAGCAGCCCCATGGGCCTAGCAGGAGAGACCCAGTACTTC. Full variable domain (remainder filled in from reference TRBV5-1 and TRBJ2-5): KAGVTQTPRYLIKTRGQQVTLSCSPISGHRSVSWYQQTPGQGLQFLFEYFSETQRNKGNFPGRFSGRQFSNSRSEMNVSTLELGDSALYLCASSPMGLAGETQYFGPGTRLLVL.

This clonotype was counted between two and nine times. This sequence joins TRBV27 and TRBJ2-2; D not resolved. Germline V CDR1 and CDR2: MNHEY, SMNVEV (reference sequence). Trimming took off 0 bases at V and 7 bases at J, with 6 bases between the two ends. This CDR3 region has 13 residues. The CDR3 DNA reads as TGTGCCAGCAGTTTATCGATGGACGGGGAGCTGTTTTTT. This gives the protein CASSLSMDGELFF.

Regarding this clonotype: Relative to the germline gene, one junction end is altered; a read error may explain this. CDR3 sequence: CASSYTGISYNYGHTF. The CDR3 region has the DNA TGTGCCAGCAGTTATACCGGGATATCATATAACTATGGCCACACCTTC. V gene TRBV28 combines with J gene TRBJ1-2; unclear D gene. The CDR3 is 16 residues long. The V gene's germline CDR1 is MDHEN and CDR2 SYDVKM.

This clonotype has at least ten counts. This rearrangement joins TRBV12-3 or TRBV12-4 to TRBJ1-2, with TRBD1 matching over 12 bases. The trim removed 6 bases at V and 4 bases at J, leaving 3 bases unmatched. This CDR3 is built from 14 residues. Here the CDR3 reads CASRGTGGIYGYTF. CDR3 DNA: TGTGCCAGCAGGGGGACAGGGGGCATCTATGGCTACACCTTC.

This clonotype was seen at least ten times. The rearrangement joins TRBV6-5 to TRBJ2-7, with D perhaps assigned TRBD1 or TRBD2 (5 bases each). Germline lookup yields CDR1 MNHEY and CDR2 SVGAGI. V dropped 6 bases and J dropped 6 bases, with 18 bases sitting between them. The CDR3 is made up of 14 amino acids. CDR3 nucleotides: TGTGCCAGCAGCTACGGACATGGGACGGGCGAGCAGTACTTC. Translated, it gives CASSYGHGTGEQYF.